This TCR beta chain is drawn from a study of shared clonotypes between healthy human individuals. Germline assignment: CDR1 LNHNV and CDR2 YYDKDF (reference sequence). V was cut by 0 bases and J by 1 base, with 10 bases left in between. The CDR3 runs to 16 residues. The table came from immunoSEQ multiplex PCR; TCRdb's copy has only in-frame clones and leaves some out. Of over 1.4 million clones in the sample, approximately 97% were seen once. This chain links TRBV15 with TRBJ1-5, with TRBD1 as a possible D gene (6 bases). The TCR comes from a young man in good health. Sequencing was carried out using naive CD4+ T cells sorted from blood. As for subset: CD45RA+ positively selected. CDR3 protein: CATSRDRGTSNQPQHF. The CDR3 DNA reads TGTGCCACCAGCAGAGATCGGGGGACAAGCAATCAGCCCCAGCATTTT.